The following is a T cell receptor (beta chain) sequence with its context. Germline CDR1 and CDR2: MGHDK and SYGVNS. The CDR3 has 13 residues. Trimming removed 7 bases at V and 2 bases at J, with 6 bases between. Each CDR3 protein gets one entry after TCRdb re-called the RT-PCR reads with MiXCR. Of around 700,000 distinct CDR3 sequences in the sample, approximately 14% are singletons; the top ten hold just over 3.5%. This chain connects TRBV25-1 to TRBJ2-6; D ambiguous. This sequence originates from a female donor in good health, serving as a healthy control. The material sequenced was memory CD4+ T cells from blood. The CDR3 loop reads CASMSPGANVLTF. The DNA for the CDR3 is TGTGCCAGCATGTCTCCTGGGGCCAACGTCCTGACTTTC.